The subject of this entry is one T cell receptor (beta chain). These data belong to a study of OX40 agonist ivuxolimab in advanced cancers. Study background: In three patients, partial responses were observed, one with hepatocellular carcinoma and two with cutaneous melanoma.

Using immunoSEQ multiplex PCR, the repertoire was profiled, and TCRdb retains in-frame clones only, with some absent. The table includes about 83,000 clones, about 81% detected once. The V gene's germline CDR1 is LNHDA and CDR2 SQIVND (reference sequence). The CDR3 is 15 amino acids. V was clipped by 5 bases and J by 2 bases; unmatched bases: 5. Collection of blood occurred at baseline, at cycle 4 day 1, and at cycle 7 day 1. V and J are TRBV19 and TRBJ2-1; 8 positions agree with TRBD2. This TCR was recovered from an adult with an advanced solid tumor such as melanoma, head and neck, liver or kidney cancer. Sequencing used CD4+ or CD8+ T cells sorted from blood, obtained in a trial of the OX40 agonist ivuxolimab. In DNA form, the CDR3 reads TGTGCCAGTAGTGATAGCGGGGTCCCCTACAATGAGCAGTTCTTC. It is translated as CASSDSGVPYNEQFF.